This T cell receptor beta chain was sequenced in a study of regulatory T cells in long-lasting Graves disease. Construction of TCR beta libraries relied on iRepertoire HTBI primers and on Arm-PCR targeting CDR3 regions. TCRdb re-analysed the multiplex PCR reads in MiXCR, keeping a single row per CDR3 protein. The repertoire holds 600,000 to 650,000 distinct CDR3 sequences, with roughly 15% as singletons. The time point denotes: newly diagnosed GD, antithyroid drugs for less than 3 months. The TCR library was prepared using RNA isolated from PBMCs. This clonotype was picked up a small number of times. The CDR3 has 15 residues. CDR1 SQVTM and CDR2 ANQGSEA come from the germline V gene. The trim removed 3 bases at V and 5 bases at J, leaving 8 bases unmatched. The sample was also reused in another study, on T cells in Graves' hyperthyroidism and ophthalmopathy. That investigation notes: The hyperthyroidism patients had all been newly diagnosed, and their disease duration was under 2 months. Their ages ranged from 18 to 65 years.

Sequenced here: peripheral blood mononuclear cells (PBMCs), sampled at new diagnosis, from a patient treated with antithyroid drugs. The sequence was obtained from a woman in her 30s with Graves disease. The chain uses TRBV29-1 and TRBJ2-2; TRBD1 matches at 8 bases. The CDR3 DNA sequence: TGCAGCGTTGACAGCGGACAGGGTCGGACCGGGGAGCTGTTTTTT. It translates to CSVDSGQGRTGELFF.